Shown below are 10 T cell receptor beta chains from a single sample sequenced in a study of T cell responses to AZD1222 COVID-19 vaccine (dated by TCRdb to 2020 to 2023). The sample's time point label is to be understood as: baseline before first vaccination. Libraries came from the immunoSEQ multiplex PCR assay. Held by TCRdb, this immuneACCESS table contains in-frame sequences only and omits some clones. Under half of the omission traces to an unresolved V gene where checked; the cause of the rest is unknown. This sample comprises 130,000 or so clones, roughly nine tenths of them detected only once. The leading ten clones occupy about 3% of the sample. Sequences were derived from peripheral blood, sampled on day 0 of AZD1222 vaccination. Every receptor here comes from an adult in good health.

DNA of the CDR3: TGTGCCAGCAGTTTAATGGGGGTTCATAACTATGGCTACACCTTC. Translation gives CASSLMGVHNYGYTF. This chain joins TRBV28 and TRBJ1-2, with a possible D match to TRBD1 (5 bases). V shed 2 bases and J shed 1 base, with 11 bases lying between them. Per germline, CDR1 MDHEN and CDR2 SYDVKM. The CDR3 loop spans 15 amino acids.

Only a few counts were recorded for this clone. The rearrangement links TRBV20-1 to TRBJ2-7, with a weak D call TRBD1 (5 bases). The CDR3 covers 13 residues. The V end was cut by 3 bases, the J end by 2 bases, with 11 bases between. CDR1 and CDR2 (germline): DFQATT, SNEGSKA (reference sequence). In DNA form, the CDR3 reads TGCAGTGCTAGTACAGGTTCTACCTACGAGCAGTACTTC. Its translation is CSASTGSTYEQYF.

CDR3 residues: CASSLKTGDEQYF. The DNA of the CDR3 is TGTGCCAGCAGTTTAAAAACGGGCGACGAGCAGTACTTC. The chain combines TRBV27 with TRBJ2-7; unclear D gene. There are 13 residues in the CDR3. From germline, CDR1 is MNHEY and CDR2 SMNVEV (reference sequence). The ends were cut back, 2 bases at V and 5 bases at J, with 10 bases in the middle.

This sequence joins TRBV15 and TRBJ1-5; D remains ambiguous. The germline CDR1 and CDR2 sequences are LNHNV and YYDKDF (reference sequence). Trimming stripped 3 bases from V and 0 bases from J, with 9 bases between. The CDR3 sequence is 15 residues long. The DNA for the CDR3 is TGTGCCACCAGCAGCATAATAAATAGCAATCAGCCCCAGCATTTT. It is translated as CATSSIINSNQPQHF.

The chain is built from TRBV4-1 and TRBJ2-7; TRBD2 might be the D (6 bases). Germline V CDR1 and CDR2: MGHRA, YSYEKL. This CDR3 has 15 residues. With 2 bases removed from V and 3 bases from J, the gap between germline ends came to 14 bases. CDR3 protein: CASSQSLGTLYEQYF. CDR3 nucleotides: TGCGCCAGCAGCCAATCCCTCGGGACTCTCTACGAGCAGTACTTC.

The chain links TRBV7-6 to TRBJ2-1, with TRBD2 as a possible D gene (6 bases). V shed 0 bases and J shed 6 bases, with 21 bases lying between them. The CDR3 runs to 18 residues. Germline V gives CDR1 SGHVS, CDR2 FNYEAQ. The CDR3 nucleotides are TGTGCCAGCAGCTTAGCTTATTGGGGGAGGTTATCGGGCAATGAGCAGTTCTTC. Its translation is CASSLAYWGRLSGNEQFF.

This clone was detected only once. The CDR3 DNA reads as TGTGCCAGCAGCCCCCGCGGCGACAGGGAAGGAAACACCATATATTTT. Residues: CASSPRGDREGNTIYF. V is TRBV7-9 and J is TRBJ1-3; 7 bases agree with TRBD1. J was trimmed by 4 bases and V by 5 bases; bases with no gene match: 11. The CDR3 is made up of 16 amino acids. CDR1 and CDR2 (germline): SEHNR, FQNEAQ (reference sequence).

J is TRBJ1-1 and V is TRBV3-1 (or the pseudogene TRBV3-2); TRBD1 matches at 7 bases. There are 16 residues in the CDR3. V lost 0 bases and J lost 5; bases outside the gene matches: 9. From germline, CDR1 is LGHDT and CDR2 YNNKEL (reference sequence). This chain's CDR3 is CASSQDPQGKRTEAFF. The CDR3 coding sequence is TGTGCCAGCAGCCAAGACCCACAGGGGAAGCGAACTGAAGCTTTCTTT.

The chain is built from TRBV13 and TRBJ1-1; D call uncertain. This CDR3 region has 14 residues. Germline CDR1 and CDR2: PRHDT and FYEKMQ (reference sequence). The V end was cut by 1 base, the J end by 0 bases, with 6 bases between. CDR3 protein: CASSLEAMNTEAFF. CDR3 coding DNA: TGTGCCAGCAGCTTAGAGGCGATGAACACTGAAGCTTTCTTT.

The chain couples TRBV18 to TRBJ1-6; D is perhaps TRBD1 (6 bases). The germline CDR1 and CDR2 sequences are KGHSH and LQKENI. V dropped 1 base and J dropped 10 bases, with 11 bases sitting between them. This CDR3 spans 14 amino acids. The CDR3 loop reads CASSPQGGRSPLHF. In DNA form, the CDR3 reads TGTGCCAGCTCACCACAGGGGGGGCGATCACCCCTCCACTTT.